Described below is a single TCR beta chain sequence and its context. Its antigen is currently unknown. Deletions cut 6 bases from V and 1 base from J, with 12 bases between. This CDR3 spans 14 amino acids. Germline loops: CDR1 MRHNA, CDR2 SNTAGT. These data originate in a study of T cell responses to AZD1222 COVID-19 vaccine. The study, taken as a whole, reports: Reportedly, nearly half of unique spike TCRs recognized epitopes outside B.1.351/B.1.1.7 mutations. Spike was spanned by vaccine-associated CD4 TCRs, with dominance at 160-218 and 743-854. Sampling that yielded the repertoires occurred only after the peak T cell response.

Data came from immunoSEQ multiplex PCR; TCRdb stores just in-frame clones and leaves some out. The sample carries more than 110,000 clones, 80% to 95% recorded once. J is TRBJ1-1 and V is TRBV6-4; possible D gene TRBD1, 5 bases. This receptor was identified in an adult in good health. The sequencing used peripheral blood, collected on day 0 of AZD1222 vaccination. The DNA for the CDR3 is TGTGCCAGCAGGCCAGGGCCAGGGAACACTGAAGCTTTCTTT. Translating gives CASRPGPGNTEAFF.